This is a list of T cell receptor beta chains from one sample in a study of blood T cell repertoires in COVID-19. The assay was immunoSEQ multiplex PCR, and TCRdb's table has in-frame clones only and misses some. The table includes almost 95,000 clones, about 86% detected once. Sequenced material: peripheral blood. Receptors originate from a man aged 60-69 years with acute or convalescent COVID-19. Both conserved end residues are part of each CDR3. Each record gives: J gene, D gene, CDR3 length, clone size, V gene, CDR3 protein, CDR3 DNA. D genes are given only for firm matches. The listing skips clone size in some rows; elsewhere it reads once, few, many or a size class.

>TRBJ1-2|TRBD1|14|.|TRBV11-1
CASSSRQGKNGYTF
TGTGCCAGCAGCTCCCGACAGGGAAAGAATGGCTACACCTTC
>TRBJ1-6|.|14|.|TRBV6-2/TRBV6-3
CASSRVDFLSPLHF
TGTGCCAGCAGCCGAGTCGATTTTCTTTCACCCCTCCACTTT
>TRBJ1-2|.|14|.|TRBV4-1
CASSQTRVGYGYTF
TGCGCCAGCAGCCAGACCAGGGTCGGCTATGGCTACACCTTC
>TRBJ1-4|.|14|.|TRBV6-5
CASRENDRREKLFF
TGTGCCAGCAGGGAGAACGACAGGAGGGAAAAACTGTTTTTT
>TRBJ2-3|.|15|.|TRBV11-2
CASSHRSRRPDTQYF
TGTGCCAGCAGCCATCGTTCGAGGAGGCCAGATACGCAGTATTTT
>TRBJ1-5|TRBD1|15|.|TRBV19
CASSMRQGGDQPQHF
TGTGCCAGTAGTATGAGGCAGGGGGGAGATCAGCCCCAGCATTTT
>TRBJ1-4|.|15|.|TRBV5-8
CASSPGVNEEEKLFF
TGTGCCAGCAGCCCGGGGGTGAATGAGGAGGAAAAACTGTTTTTT
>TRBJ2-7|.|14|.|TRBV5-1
CASSSGYASYEQYF
TGCGCCAGCAGCAGCGGTTATGCCTCCTACGAGCAGTACTTC
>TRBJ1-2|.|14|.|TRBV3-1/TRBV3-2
CASRTLRIGGVPTF
TGTGCCAGCAGAACACTCAGGATAGGGGGAGTACCCACCTTC
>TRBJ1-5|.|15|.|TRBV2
CASTVTEDSNQPQHF
TGTGCCAGCACTGTGACTGAGGATAGCAATCAGCCCCAGCATTTT
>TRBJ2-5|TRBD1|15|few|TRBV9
CASSLGQGAWETQYF
TGTGCCAGCAGCCTGGGACAGGGGGCATGGGAGACCCAGTACTTC